This TCR beta chain was identified in a study of CD8 T cells in Susac syndrome. V was trimmed by 2 bases and J by 6 bases, leaving 5 bases between them. This CDR3 region has 12 residues. Germline values: CDR1 MDHEN, CDR2 SYDVKM. CD8+ and CD4+ T cells were negatively isolated; TEMRA cells were FACS-enriched. cDNA came from approximately 0.5 to 1 ug RNA primed by random hexamers. TCR beta CDR3 was amplified by immunoSEQ multiplex PCR. This amplification extended across 54 Vbeta and 13 Jbeta segments. One entry per CDR3 protein results from TCRdb running MiXCR on the immunoSEQ multiplex PCR reads. The sample carries 130,000 or so distinct CDR3 sequences, 85% to 95% recorded once.

Sequencing used CD4+ T cells from PBMCs. The chain employs TRBV28 and TRBJ2-1; D not certain. The sequence was obtained from a human donor in good health. The DNA for the CDR3 is TGTGCCAGCAGTTTAAAATCCAATGAGCAGTTCTTC. Translated, it gives CASSLKSNEQFF.